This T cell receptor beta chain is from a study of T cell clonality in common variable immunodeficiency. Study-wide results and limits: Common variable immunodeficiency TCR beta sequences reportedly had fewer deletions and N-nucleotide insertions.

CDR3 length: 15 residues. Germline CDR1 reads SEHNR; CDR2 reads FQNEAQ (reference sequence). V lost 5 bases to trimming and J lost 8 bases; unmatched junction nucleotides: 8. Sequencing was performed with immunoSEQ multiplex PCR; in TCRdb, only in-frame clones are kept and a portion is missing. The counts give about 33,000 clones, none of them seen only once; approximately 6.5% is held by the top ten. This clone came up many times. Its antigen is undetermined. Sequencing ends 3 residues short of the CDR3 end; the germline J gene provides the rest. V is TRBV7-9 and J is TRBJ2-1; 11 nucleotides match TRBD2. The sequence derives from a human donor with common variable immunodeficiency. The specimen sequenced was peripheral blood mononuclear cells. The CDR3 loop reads CASSQPSGGMDEQFF. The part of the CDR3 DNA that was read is TGTGCCAGCAGCCAACCTAGCGGGGGGATGGATGAG.